The 23 T cell receptor beta chains listed next were all sequenced from one sample in a study of regulatory T cells in long-lasting Graves disease. Arm-PCR of CDR3 regions and iRepertoire HTBI primers were used to build TCR beta libraries. Each CDR3 protein gets one entry after TCRdb re-called the multiplex PCR reads with MiXCR. The data hold roughly 420,000 distinct CDR3 sequences, with 16% observed a single time. Described time point: newly diagnosed GD, antithyroid drugs for less than 3 months. With RNA extracted from PBMCs as input, the TCR library was made. This sample also belongs to another study, concerning T cells in Graves' hyperthyroidism and ophthalmopathy.

The sample consisted of peripheral blood mononuclear cells (PBMCs), taken at new diagnosis, from a patient treated with antithyroid drugs. These receptors came from a woman younger than 35 with Graves disease.

The sample holds one count of this clonotype. This CDR3 fails to terminate in the conserved phenylalanine or tryptophan, so it likely reflects a read error. V usage is TRBV9 and J usage is TRBJ2-3, with unresolved D. Germline V lookup: CDR1 SGDLS, CDR2 YYNGEE. V dropped 2 bases and J dropped 5 bases, with 9 bases sitting between them. The CDR3 has 13 residues. The CDR3 coding sequence is TGTGCCAGCAGCGTGACCCTCAGAGATACGCAGTATCTT. It is translated as CASSVTLRDTQYL.

The chain recombines TRBV14 with TRBJ1-1, with a tentative D call TRBD1 (6 bases). Germline values: CDR1 SGHDN, CDR2 FVKESK. V was pared by 2 bases and J by 1 base, with 11 bases between. CDR3 size: 15 residues. CDR3 bases: TGTGCCAGCAGCCAAATCTGGGGGCGGAACACTGAAGCTTTCTTT. It is translated as CASSQIWGRNTEAFF.

This clonotype has ten or more counts. The CDR3 DNA follows: TGTGCCAGCAGCTCTTCCGGGACAGGGTACTACAATGAGCAGTTCTTC. Amino acids: CASSSSGTGYYNEQFF. This rearrangement joins TRBV7-2 to TRBJ2-1; 9 nucleotides line up with TRBD1. The CDR3 spans 16 residues. Germline V gene sequence: CDR1 SGHTA, CDR2 FQGNSA. The V gene end was trimmed by 4 bases and the J gene end by 3 bases; junction bases not matched to a gene: 7.

In this sample, this clonotype turned up a few times. The genes are TRBV11-2 and TRBJ2-5; TRBD1 aligns across 10 bases. The V gene end was trimmed by 4 bases and the J gene end by 1 base; junction bases not matched to a gene: 12. The CDR3 spans 18 residues. The germline V gene encodes CDR1 SGHAT and CDR2 FQNNGV. The CDR3 coding sequence is TGTGCCAGCAGCTCCCCGATGGGGGACAGGGGTCCCCAAGAGACCCAGTACTTC. Encoded protein: CASSSPMGDRGPQETQYF.

This sequence joins TRBV6-4 and TRBJ2-3; D is unresolved. Trimming took 4 bases from V and 4 from J, leaving 9 bases between them. The CDR3 covers 13 residues. Germline CDR1 is MRHNA and CDR2 is SNTAGT. CDR3 residues: CASSVGSADTQYF. CDR3 in DNA: TGTGCCAGCAGTGTTGGGTCCGCAGATACGCAGTATTTT.

The genes are TRBV28 and TRBJ1-4; D is unclear. The CDR3 loop spans 15 amino acids. Germline V lookup: CDR1 MDHEN, CDR2 SYDVKM. Trimming stripped 6 bases from V and 4 bases from J, with 15 bases between. The CDR3 bases are TGTGCCAGCAGCTTAGGCAGGATCCTTAATGAAAAACTGTTTTTT. Translation gives CASSLGRILNEKLFF.

This clonotype was seen more than once but under ten times. The chain couples TRBV5-1 to TRBJ2-7; 8 nucleotides line up with TRBD1. The V and J ends lost 0 bases and 0 bases, in that order; junction bases with no gene match: 2. There are 15 residues in the CDR3. CDR1 and CDR2 (germline): SGHRS, YFSETQ. The CDR3 DNA reads TGCGCCAGCAGCTTGGGGACAGGGTTCTCCTACGAGCAGTACTTC. Its translation: CASSLGTGFSYEQYF.

The table lists this clonotype with many counts. The rearrangement joins TRBV30 to TRBJ1-1; D may be TRBD1 (5 bases). Germline assignment: CDR1 GTSNPN and CDR2 SVGIG (reference sequence). V gave up 2 bases and J gave up 1 base, with 8 bases separating them. This CDR3 comprises 13 residues. The DNA for the CDR3 is TGTGCCTGGAGTCGAGACAGGAACACTGAAGCTTTCTTT. Translation: CAWSRDRNTEAFF.

This clonotype was found many times. The CDR3 protein is CASNVGWGETQYF. CDR3 sequence (DNA): TGTGCCAGCAATGTTGGGTGGGGAGAGACCCAGTACTTC. The rearrangement uses TRBV7-9 and TRBJ2-5; D uncertain. Germline assignment: CDR1 SEHNR and CDR2 FQNEAQ (reference sequence). The CDR3 loop spans 13 amino acids. Trimming shortened V by 7 bases and J by 4 bases, and 13 bases separated the two germline ends.

At least ten counts were recorded for this clonotype. The chain couples TRBV3-1 to TRBJ2-1; 11 bases fit TRBD2. Per germline, CDR1 LGHDT and CDR2 YNNKEL (reference sequence). This CDR3 has 17 residues. J was trimmed by 0 bases and V by 3 bases; bases with no gene match: 4. The CDR3 DNA sequence: TGTGCCAGCAGCCATCCCGGGACTAGCGGCTCCTACAATGAGCAGTTCTTC. Residues: CASSHPGTSGSYNEQFF.

This clonotype showed up just a few times. The V call is TRBV19, the J call TRBJ2-7, with D perhaps TRBD2 (6 bases). CDR1 and CDR2 from the germline V gene are LNHDA and SQIVND (reference sequence). The CDR3 length is 17 residues. Trimming removed 0 bases at V and 7 bases at J, with 22 bases between. The CDR3 sequence: CASSIERSGGAFEEQYF. The CDR3 bases are TGTGCCAGTAGTATAGAGCGAAGTGGCGGGGCCTTTGAGGAGCAGTACTTC.

This clonotype was recorded many times. CDR3 in DNA: TGTGCCAGCAGTGAATTTCGACTAGCGGGTGCTGGGGCCAACGTCCTGACTTTC. This sequence encodes CASSEFRLAGAGANVLTF. The V and J genes are TRBV2 and TRBJ2-6, with 10 bases identical to TRBD2. Trimming removed 2 bases from V and 2 bases from J; junction bases left unmatched: 6. CDR3 length equals 18 residues. Per germline, CDR1 SNHLY and CDR2 FYNNEI.

This chain's CDR3 is CASSTGLAGAYNEQFF. The CDR3 nucleotides are TGTGCCAGTAGTACAGGACTAGCGGGAGCCTACAATGAGCAGTTCTTC. The chain links TRBV19 to TRBJ2-1; 13 nucleotides agree with TRBD2. The germline V gene encodes CDR1 LNHDA and CDR2 SQIVND (reference sequence). This CDR3 spans 16 amino acids. Trimming removed 4 bases from V and 2 bases from J; junction bases left unmatched: 2.

This clonotype was counted between two and nine times. The chain has TRBV7-8 and TRBJ1-1, with 8 bases fitting TRBD1. The CDR3 loop spans 16 amino acids. In germline, CDR1 is SGHVS, CDR2 FQNEAQ. The V and J ends lost 4 bases and 0 bases, in that order; junction bases with no gene match: 7. The CDR3 sequence is CASSSGGSYMNTEAFF. The CDR3 bases are TGTGCCAGCAGCTCAGGGGGCTCCTACATGAACACTGAAGCTTTCTTT.

Many counts were recorded for this clonotype. The chain has TRBV15 and TRBJ2-7; D possibly corresponds to TRBD2 (6 bases). The CDR3 is 13 amino acids. Germline CDR1 reads LNHNV; CDR2 reads YYDKDF (reference sequence). V was clipped by 1 base and J by 2 bases, with 6 bases between them. CDR3 region: CATSRGLAYEQYF. For the CDR3, the DNA is TGTGCCACCAGCAGAGGACTAGCCTACGAGCAGTACTTC. Full variable domain (remainder filled in from reference TRBV15 and TRBJ2-7): DAMVIQNPRYQVTQFGKPVTLSCSQTLNHNVMYWYQQKSSQAPKLLFHYYDKDFNNEADTPDNFQSRRPNTSFCFLDIRSPGLGDTAMYLCATSRGLAYEQYFGPGTRLTVT.

This clonotype was recorded at least ten times. This chain connects TRBV28 to TRBJ2-1; D is ambiguous. The CDR3 sequence is 16 residues long. Looked up from germline, CDR1 is MDHEN and CDR2 is SYDVKM. V dropped 0 bases and J dropped 1 base, with 10 bases sitting between them. This CDR3 is CASSLWGQKSYNEQFF. CDR3 in DNA: TGTGCCAGCAGTTTATGGGGTCAGAAATCCTACAATGAGCAGTTCTTC.

The chain employs TRBV2 and TRBJ2-2; 13 bases fit TRBD2. The V gene end was trimmed by 4 bases and the J gene end by 0 bases; junction bases not matched to a gene: 5. CDR1 is SNHLY and CDR2 is FYNNEI in the germline V gene. This CDR3 is 18 amino acids long. CDR3 sequence (DNA): TGTGCCAGCAGTGCAGGACTAGCGGGAGTCGCGAACACCGGGGAGCTGTTTTTT. Translation: CASSAGLAGVANTGELFF.

This clonotype occurred many times. This chain joins TRBV28 and TRBJ1-1, with D possibly matching TRBD1 (5 bases). CDR3 length equals 12 residues. Germline lookup yields CDR1 MDHEN and CDR2 SYDVKM. V shed 2 bases and J shed 8 bases, with 9 bases lying between them. The CDR3 spells CASSLNRGEAFF. CDR3 DNA sequence: TGTGCCAGCAGTTTAAATAGGGGCGAAGCTTTCTTT.

This clonotype was seen repeatedly, ten times or more. For the CDR3, the DNA is TGCAGTGCTAGAGATTGGCCATTCCGTGGAGAGACCCAGTACTTC. Its protein is CSARDWPFRGETQYF. The V call is TRBV20-1, the J call TRBJ2-5; no definite D call. The CDR3 has 15 amino acids. V shed 0 bases and J shed 4 bases, with 15 bases lying between them. Germline CDR1 DFQATT, CDR2 SNEGSKA (reference sequence).

This clonotype has ten or more counts. The chain joins TRBV30 to TRBJ1-5; 12 bases agree with TRBD1. Germline trimming cut 3 bases from V and 5 bases from J; bases unmatched to any gene: 5. The CDR3 extends over 15 amino acids. Germline CDR1 is GTSNPN and CDR2 is SVGIG (reference sequence). CDR3 residues: CAWRGQGALYQPQHF. The CDR3 bases are TGTGCCTGGAGGGGACAGGGGGCTTTGTATCAGCCCCAGCATTTT.

This clonotype was detected many times. The gene calls are TRBV28 and TRBJ1-6, with unresolved D. This CDR3 has 18 amino acids. V was cut by 1 base and J by 8 bases, with 21 bases left in between. CDR1 is MDHEN, CDR2 SYDVKM, per germline. DNA for the CDR3: TGTGCCAGCAGTTTATATGAATGGCAAAAAAGGGAATATTCACCCCTCCACTTT. This gives the protein CASSLYEWQKREYSPLHF.

This clonotype was seen at least ten times. The chain has TRBV6-1 and TRBJ2-3; D is undetermined. Germline CDR1 is MNHNS and CDR2 is SASEGT. The germline V and J ends were trimmed by 6 bases and 0 bases, with 13 bases remaining between them. This CDR3 contains 15 residues. The CDR3 DNA is TGTGCCAGCAGAGGATCCCCTACTAGCACAGATACGCAGTATTTT. Its protein product is CASRGSPTSTDTQYF.

This clonotype was seen many times. This chain connects TRBV7-2 to TRBJ2-7; 7 bases agree with TRBD2. Per germline, CDR1 SGHTA and CDR2 FQGNSA. The CDR3 loop spans 16 amino acids. V lost 4 bases and J lost 4; bases outside the gene matches: 13. In DNA form, the CDR3 reads TGTGCCAGCAGCTCTGGGGGGGGGTCCTGGGGGTACGAGCAGTACTTC. Protein product: CASSSGGGSWGYEQYF.